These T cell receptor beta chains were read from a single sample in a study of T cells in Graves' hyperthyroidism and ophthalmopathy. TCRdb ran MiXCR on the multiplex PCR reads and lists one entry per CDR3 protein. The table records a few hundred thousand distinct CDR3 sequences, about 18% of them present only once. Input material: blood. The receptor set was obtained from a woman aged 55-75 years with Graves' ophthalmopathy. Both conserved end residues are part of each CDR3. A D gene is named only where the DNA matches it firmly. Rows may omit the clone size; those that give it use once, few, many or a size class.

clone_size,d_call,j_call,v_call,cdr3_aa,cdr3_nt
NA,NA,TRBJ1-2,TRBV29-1,CSVDGDTLGGYTF,TGCAGCGTTGATGGGGACACCCTAGGTGGCTACACCTTC
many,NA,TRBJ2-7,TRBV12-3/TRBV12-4,CASSLGPGDYEQYF,TGTGCCAGCAGTTTGGGGCCCGGAGATTACGAGCAGTACTTC
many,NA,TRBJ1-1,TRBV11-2,CASSSIIGQNTEAFF,TGTGCCAGCAGCTCGATAATCGGACAGAACACTGAAGCTTTCTTT
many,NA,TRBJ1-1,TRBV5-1,CASSLNTLNTEAFF,TGCGCCAGCAGCTTGAACACCCTGAACACTGAAGCTTTCTTT
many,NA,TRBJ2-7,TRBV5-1,CASSLDRLTAEQYF,TGCGCCAGCAGCTTGGATCGACTAACAGCCGAGCAGTACTTC
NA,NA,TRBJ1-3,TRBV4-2,CASSQDLRAYHGNTIYF,TGTGCCAGCAGCCAAGATTTACGAGCTTACCATGGAAACACCATATATTTT
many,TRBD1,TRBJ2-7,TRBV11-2,CASSLTGDSFINEQYF,TGTGCCAGCAGCTTAACTGGGGACAGTTTTATCAACGAGCAGTACTTC
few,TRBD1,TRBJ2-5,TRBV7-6,CASSLSQGATTETQYF,TGTGCCAGCAGCTTAAGTCAGGGGGCGACAACAGAGACCCAGTACTTC
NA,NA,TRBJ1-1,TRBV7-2,CASSQAEGGRTEAFF,TGTGCCAGCAGCCAAGCCGAAGGGGGAAGAACTGAAGCTTTCTTT
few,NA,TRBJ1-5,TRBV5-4,CASREGKTNQPQHF,TGTGCCAGCAGGGAGGGGAAGACCAATCAGCCCCAGCATTTT
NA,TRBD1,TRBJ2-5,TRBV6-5,CASSYQGQKQETQYF,TGTGCCAGCAGTTACCAGGGACAGAAACAAGAGACCCAGTACTTC
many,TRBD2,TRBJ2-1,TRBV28,CASSLKPGLAGDEQFF,TGTGCCAGCAGCTTAAAACCGGGACTAGCGGGCGATGAGCAGTTCTTC
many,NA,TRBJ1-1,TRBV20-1,CSAGLGGASTEAFF,TGCAGTGCTGGACTGGGGGGGGCTAGCACTGAAGCTTTCTTT
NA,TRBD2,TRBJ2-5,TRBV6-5,CASSYGLAGETQYF,TGTGCCAGCAGTTACGGGCTAGCGGGGGAGACCCAGTACTTC
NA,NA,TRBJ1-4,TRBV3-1,CAGSPLSGGKKLFF,TGTGCCGGCAGCCCCCTCTCGGGGGGAAAAAAACTGTTTTTT
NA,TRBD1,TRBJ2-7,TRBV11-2,CASSKGQWALREQYF,TGTGCCAGCAGCAAGGGACAGTGGGCTCTCCGCGAGCAGTACTTC
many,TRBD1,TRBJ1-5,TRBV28,CASSGGTGVNRPQHF,TGTGCCAGCAGTGGTGGGACAGGGGTCAATCGGCCCCAGCATTTT
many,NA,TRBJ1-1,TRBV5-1,CASSLEGYEAFF,TGCGCCAGCAGCTTGGAAGGATATGAAGCTTTCTTT
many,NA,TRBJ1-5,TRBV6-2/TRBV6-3,CASSYDRFLPQHF,TGTGCCAGCAGTTACGACAGATTTCTACCCCAGCATTTT
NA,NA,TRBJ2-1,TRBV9,CASSPINPSRGRHNEQFF,TGTGCCAGCAGCCCAATCAATCCCTCACGGGGGCGGCACAATGAGCAGTTCTTC
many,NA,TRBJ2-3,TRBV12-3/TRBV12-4,CASSFRQDTDTQYF,TGTGCCAGCAGTTTTCGGCAGGACACAGATACGCAGTATTTT
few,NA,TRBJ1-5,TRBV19,CASSILGRYSNQPQHF,TGTGCCAGTAGTATACTGGGACGGTATAGCAATCAGCCCCAGCATTTT
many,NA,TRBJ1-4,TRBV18,CASSPGFNEKLFF,TGTGCCAGCTCACCAGGGTTTAATGAAAAACTGTTTTTT
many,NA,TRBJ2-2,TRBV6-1,CAVRGQTQNTGELFF,TGTGCTGTTCGAGGGCAGACACAGAACACCGGGGAGCTGTTTTTT
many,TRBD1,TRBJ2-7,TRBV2,CASSLFPGQGYEQYF,TGTGCCAGCAGCCTATTTCCGGGACAGGGGTACGAGCAGTACTTC
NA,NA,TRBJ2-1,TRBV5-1,CASSTGTTNEQFF,TGCGCCAGCAGCACCGGGACAACCAATGAGCAGTTCTTC
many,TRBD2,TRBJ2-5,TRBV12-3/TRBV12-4,CASSSRTSGYETQYF,TGTGCCAGCAGTTCTCGGACTAGCGGGTACGAGACCCAGTACTTC
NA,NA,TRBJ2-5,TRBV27,CASSLRGRQETQYF,TGTGCCAGCAGTTTGCGGGGGCGCCAAGAGACCCAGTACTTC
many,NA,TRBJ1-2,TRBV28,CASSRQGSGYYGYTF,TGTGCCAGCAGCCGCCAAGGATCGGGATACTATGGCTACACCTTC